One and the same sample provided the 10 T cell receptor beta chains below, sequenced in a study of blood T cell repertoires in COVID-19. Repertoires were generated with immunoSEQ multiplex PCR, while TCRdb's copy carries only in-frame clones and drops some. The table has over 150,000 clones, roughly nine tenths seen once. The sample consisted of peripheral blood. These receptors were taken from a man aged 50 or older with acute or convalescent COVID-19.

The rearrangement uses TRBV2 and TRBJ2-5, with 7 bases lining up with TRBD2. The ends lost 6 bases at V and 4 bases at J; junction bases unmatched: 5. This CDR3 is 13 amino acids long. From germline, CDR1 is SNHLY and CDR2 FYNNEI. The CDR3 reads CASSPRLAETQYF. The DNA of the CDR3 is TGTGCCAGCAGCCCCAGACTAGCAGAGACCCAGTACTTC.

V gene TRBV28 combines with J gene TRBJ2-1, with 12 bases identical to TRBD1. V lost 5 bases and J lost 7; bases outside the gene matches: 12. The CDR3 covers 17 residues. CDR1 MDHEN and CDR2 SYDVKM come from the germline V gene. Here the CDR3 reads CASSPGTGGLWGNEQFF. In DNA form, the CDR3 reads TGTGCCAGCAGTCCCGGGACAGGGGGCCTTTGGGGTAATGAGCAGTTCTTC.

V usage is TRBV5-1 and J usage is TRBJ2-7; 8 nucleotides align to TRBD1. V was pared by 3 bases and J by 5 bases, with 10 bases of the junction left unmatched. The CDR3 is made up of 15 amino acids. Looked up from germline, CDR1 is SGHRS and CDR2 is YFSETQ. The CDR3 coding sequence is TGCGCCAGCAGCTCTACAGGGGGAAGAGGGAACGAGCAGTACGTC. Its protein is CASSSTGGRGNEQYV.

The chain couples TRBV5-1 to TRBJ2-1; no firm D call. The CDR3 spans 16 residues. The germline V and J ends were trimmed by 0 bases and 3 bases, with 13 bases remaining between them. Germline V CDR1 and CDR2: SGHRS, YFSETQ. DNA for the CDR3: TGCGCCAGCAGCTTGGAGCTAGTACGAGGCTACAATGAGCAGTTCTTC. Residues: CASSLELVRGYNEQFF.

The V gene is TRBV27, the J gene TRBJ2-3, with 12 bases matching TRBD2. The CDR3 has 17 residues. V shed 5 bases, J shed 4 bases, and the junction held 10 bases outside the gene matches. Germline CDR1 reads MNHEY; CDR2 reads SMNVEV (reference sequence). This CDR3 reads CASSAMTSGRASDTQYF. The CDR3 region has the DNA TGTGCCAGCAGTGCCATGACTAGCGGGAGAGCGTCAGATACGCAGTATTTT.

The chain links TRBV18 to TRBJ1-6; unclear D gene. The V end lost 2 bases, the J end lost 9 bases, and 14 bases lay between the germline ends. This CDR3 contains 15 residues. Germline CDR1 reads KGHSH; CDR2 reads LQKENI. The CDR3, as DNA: TGTGCCAGCTCACCAGCGGATAGAATGGGTTCACCCCTCCACTTT. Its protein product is CASSPADRMGSPLHF.

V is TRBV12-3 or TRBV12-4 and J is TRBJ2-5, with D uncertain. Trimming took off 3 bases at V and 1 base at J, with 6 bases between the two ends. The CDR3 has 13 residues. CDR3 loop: CASSFHSQETQYF. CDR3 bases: TGTGCCAGCAGTTTTCACAGCCAAGAGACCCAGTACTTC.

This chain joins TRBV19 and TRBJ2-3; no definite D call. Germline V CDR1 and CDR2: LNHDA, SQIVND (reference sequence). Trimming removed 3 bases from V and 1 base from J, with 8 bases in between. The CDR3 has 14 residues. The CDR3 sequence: CASSITSGTDTQYF. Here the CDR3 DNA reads TGTGCCAGTAGTATCACCTCAGGCACAGATACGCAGTATTTT.

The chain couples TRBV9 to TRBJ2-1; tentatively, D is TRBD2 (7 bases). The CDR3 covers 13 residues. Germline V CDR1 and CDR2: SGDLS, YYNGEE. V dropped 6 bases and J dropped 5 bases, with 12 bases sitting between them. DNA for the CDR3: TGTGCCAGCACAGGGGCGGGGGACAATGAGCAGTTCTTC. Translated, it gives CASTGAGDNEQFF.

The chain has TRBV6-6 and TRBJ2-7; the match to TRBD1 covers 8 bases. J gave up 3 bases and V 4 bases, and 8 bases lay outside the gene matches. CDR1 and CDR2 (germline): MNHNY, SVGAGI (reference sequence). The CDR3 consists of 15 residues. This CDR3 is CASSSRDRGLYEQYF. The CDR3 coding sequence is TGTGCCAGCAGTTCCCGTGACAGGGGTCTCTACGAGCAGTACTTC.